One sample yielded the 25 T cell receptor beta chains listed below, sequenced in a study of graft-versus-host responses after intestinal transplantation. Data came from immunoSEQ multiplex PCR; TCRdb stores just in-frame clones and leaves some out. In the table there are about 15,000 clones, roughly 35% of which are singletons. This specimen consisted of alloreactive CD4+ T cells from a mixed lymphocyte reaction culture, obtained before intestinal transplant. Subset in this sample: CFSE-low proliferating T cells sorted from roughly 6-day pre-transplant mixed lymphocyte reaction (GvH or HvG direction). All receptors derive from a human patient who received an intestinal transplant.

The CDR3 nucleotides are TGTGCCAGCATAGGGGACTCCTACGAGCAGTACTTC. Protein product: CASIGDSYEQYF. The chain couples TRBV28 to TRBJ2-7, with D perhaps TRBD1 (5 bases). Trimming cost V 7 bases and J 0 bases, with 7 bases left between them. Looked up from germline, CDR1 is MDHEN and CDR2 is SYDVKM. The CDR3 extends over 12 amino acids.

This clone has more than one count but fewer than ten. The chain links TRBV6-6 to TRBJ1-5, with D possibly matching TRBD1 (6 bases). CDR3 size: 14 residues. Deletions cut 10 bases from V and 5 bases from J, with 18 bases between. Germline-derived CDR1 and CDR2 are MNHNY and SVGAGI (reference sequence). Here the CDR3 reads CATTHRAGDQPQHF. The CDR3 DNA reads as TGTGCCACTACCCACAGGGCCGGGGATCAGCCCCAGCATTTT.

This clone was seen only a few times. The V call is TRBV9, the J call TRBJ2-3; D perhaps matches TRBD2 (6 bases). Germline V gene data show CDR1 as SGDLS and CDR2 as YYNGEE. V lost 3 bases and J 14 bases, leaving 22 bases between the germline ends. The CDR3 loop spans 14 amino acids. In nucleotides, the CDR3 is TGTGCCAGCAGCGCTTCCGGGACTCCAAGTGTTGTGTATTTT. Its protein product is CASSASGTPSVVYF.

The chain combines TRBV6-5 with TRBJ2-5; no clear D. The CDR3 is 12 amino acids. V dropped 0 bases and J dropped 5 bases, with 4 bases sitting between them. Germline V lookup: CDR1 MNHEY, CDR2 SVGAGI. Written as DNA, the CDR3 is TGTGCCAGCAGTTACTCTTGGGAGACCCAGTACTTC. Its translation is CASSYSWETQYF.

This chain links TRBV6-5 with TRBJ2-4; unclear D gene. The CDR3 runs 16 residues. V dropped 0 bases and J dropped 3 bases, with 12 bases sitting between them. Germline V gene data show CDR1 as MNHEY and CDR2 as SVGAGI. CDR3 protein: CASSYSFLSIKNIQYF. As DNA, the CDR3 is TGTGCCAGCAGTTACTCTTTCCTCTCGATCAAAAACATTCAGTACTTC.

This clone has more than one count but fewer than ten. The CDR3 DNA sequence: TGTGCCAGCAGCTCCACTAGCGGGAGGGCCGGGAATGAGCAGTTCTTC. Translated, it gives CASSSTSGRAGNEQFF. The chain recombines TRBV5-4 with TRBJ2-1, with 13 bases identical to TRBD2. There are 16 residues in the CDR3. Germline assignment: CDR1 SGHNT and CDR2 YYREEE (reference sequence). Germline trimming cut 3 bases from V and 7 bases from J; bases unmatched to any gene: 7.

CDR3 sequence reads: CASSRTGDQPQHF. CDR3 DNA sequence: TGTGCCAGCAGCCGGACAGGGGATCAGCCCCAGCATTTT. The V and J genes are TRBV7-9 and TRBJ1-5; 9 positions match TRBD1. V dropped 5 bases and J dropped 5; count of bases not matched to a gene: 1. This CDR3 comprises 13 residues. Germline values: CDR1 SEHNR, CDR2 FQNEAQ (reference sequence).

V gene TRBV7-3 combines with J gene TRBJ2-7; 7 nucleotides align to TRBD1. The length of the CDR3 is 13 residues. The germline V gene encodes CDR1 SGHTA and CDR2 FQGTGA. V dropped 1 base and J dropped 6; count of bases not matched to a gene: 3. The CDR3 nucleotides read TGTGCCAGCAGCTTAAACAGGGGTGGCGAGCAGTACTTC. It yields the protein CASSLNRGGEQYF.

The V gene is TRBV4-1, the J gene TRBJ1-2; TRBD1 matches 7 bases. The J segment lost 5 bases and the V segment lost 4 bases, leaving 16 bases of the junction unmatched. Per the germline V gene, CDR1 is MGHRA and CDR2 is YSYEKL. The CDR3 has 17 residues. The CDR3 is CASSPEGRGNSAYGYTF. Here the CDR3 DNA reads TGCGCCAGCAGCCCCGAGGGCAGGGGGAATTCGGCTTATGGCTACACCTTC.

This clone has only a few counts. The chain carries TRBV2 and TRBJ2-3; 11 bases line up with TRBD2. Germline CDR1 is SNHLY and CDR2 is FYNNEI. V shed 5 bases and J 5 bases; nucleotides not matched to a gene: 6. The CDR3 extends over 15 amino acids. The CDR3 reads CASSRGTSGLDTQYF. Here the CDR3 DNA reads TGTGCCAGCAGTCGAGGGACTAGCGGCCTAGATACGCAGTATTTT.

A few counts support this clone. The J gene is TRBJ2-2, the V gene TRBV6-1, with 11 bases matching TRBD2. The germline gives CDR1 MNHNS, CDR2 SASEGT. The CDR3 totals 15 residues. Trimming at V came to 5 bases and at J to 5 bases, leaving 4 bases not matched to a gene. The CDR3 sequence: CASSLIAGGTGELFF. DNA for the CDR3: TGTGCCAGCAGTTTGATAGCGGGGGGGACCGGGGAGCTGTTTTTT.

This clone was recorded a few times. This chain connects TRBV6-5 to TRBJ2-2; 7 bases line up with TRBD1. CDR3 length: 15 amino acids. CDR1 is MNHEY, CDR2 SVGAGI, per germline. V trimming: 4 bases; J trimming: 7 bases; junction bases outside the gene matches: 9. The CDR3 nucleotides read TGTGCCAGCAGTTCCATGACAGGGTTTGGCGGGGAGCTGTTTTTT. As protein: CASSSMTGFGGELFF.

This clone was counted between two and nine times. The chain combines TRBV29-1 with TRBJ2-5; D unresolved. V was trimmed by 6 bases and J by 2 bases, leaving 7 bases between them. CDR1 and CDR2 (germline): SQVTM, ANQGSEA. The CDR3 is made up of 11 amino acids. This CDR3 reads CSVGRQETQYF. The CDR3 DNA reads as TGCAGCGTCGGTCGGCAAGAGACCCAGTACTTC.

The chain couples TRBV7-6 to TRBJ2-2, with D maybe TRBD1 (6 bases). V was trimmed by 5 bases and J by 1 base, leaving 14 bases between them. Germline V gene data show CDR1 as SGHVS and CDR2 as FNYEAQ. This CDR3 contains 16 residues. In nucleotides, the CDR3 is TGTGCCAGCAGCCCCCCGGGACAACTGAACACCGGGGAGCTGTTTTTT. It encodes CASSPPGQLNTGELFF.

This clone ranks as medium-sized (0.01 to 0.1%). The chain links TRBV7-9 to TRBJ2-1; D may be TRBD2 (5 bases). The CDR3 runs to 11 residues. Deletions cut 3 bases from V and 15 bases from J, with 12 bases between. Per the germline V gene, CDR1 is SEHNR and CDR2 is FQNEAQ (reference sequence). The CDR3 DNA reads as TGTGCCAGCAGCTTCGGGGAAGGCGTGTTCTTC. Translating it yields CASSFGEGVFF.

This chain connects TRBV5-1 to TRBJ2-3, with D hard to call. Germline V CDR1 and CDR2: SGHRS, YFSETQ. This CDR3 contains 13 residues. V lost 7 bases, J lost 2 bases, and 11 bases lay in between. In DNA form, the CDR3 reads TGCGCCAGCCAAGCTTCAACCACAGATACGCAGTATTTT. Amino acid sequence: CASQASTTDTQYF.

This chain uses TRBV6-1 with TRBJ2-7, with D perhaps matching TRBD1 (6 bases). This CDR3 region has 14 residues. V was trimmed by 6 bases and J by 2 bases, leaving 14 bases between them. Germline V gives CDR1 MNHNS, CDR2 SASEGT. CDR3 region: CASRRTAEAYEQYF. Here the CDR3 DNA reads TGTGCCAGCAGACGGACAGCAGAAGCCTACGAGCAGTACTTC.

This clone was seen more than once but under ten times. This same CDR3 is encoded by further DNA sequences in the sample. V gene TRBV6-6 combines with J gene TRBJ1-3; no reliable D call. CDR1 MNHNY and CDR2 SVGAGI come from the germline V gene (reference sequence). V was cut by 2 bases and J by 4 bases, with 15 bases left in between. The CDR3 is 16 amino acids. The CDR3 loop is CASSYRSSFSGNTIYF. DNA for the CDR3: TGTGCCAGCAGTTACCGGTCCTCTTTTTCCGGAAACACCATATATTTT.

The V and J genes are TRBV29-1 and TRBJ2-3; D remains unclear. V was cut by 4 bases and J by 1 base, with 6 bases left in between. Germline-derived CDR1 and CDR2 are SQVTM and ANQGSEA. This CDR3 is 12 amino acids long. CDR3 in DNA: TGCAGCGTTGCTAGGCGCACAGATACGCAGTATTTT. This codes for CSVARRTDTQYF.

This clone ranks as medium-sized. V and J are TRBV7-9 and TRBJ2-1, with D perhaps matching TRBD1 (5 bases). Looked up from germline, CDR1 is SEHNR and CDR2 is FQNEAQ (reference sequence). The V gene lost 5 bases and the J gene lost 9 bases, with 8 bases spanning the gap. CDR3 length equals 11 residues. As DNA, the CDR3 is TGTGCCAGCAGCCTAAGGGGTGAGCAGTTCTTC. This sequence encodes CASSLRGEQFF.

The J gene is TRBJ2-6, the V gene TRBV21-1; the D call in the table, TRBD1, was not verified against the DNA. TRBV21-1 is tagged as a pseudogene. This CDR3 comprises 18 residues. The CDR3, as DNA: TGTGCCAGCAGCAAGAACAGGGGGCGCGTCGCTGGGGCCAACGTCCTGACTTTC. Translating it yields CASSKNRGRVAGANVLTF.

This clone has only a few counts. This chain uses TRBV6-1 with TRBJ2-7, with 7 bases that match TRBD1. Looked up from germline, CDR1 is MNHNS and CDR2 is SASEGT. V lost 6 bases to trimming and J lost 0 bases; unmatched junction nucleotides: 2. CDR3 length: 13 residues. The CDR3 here is CASRTGFSYEQYF. In DNA, the CDR3 is TGTGCCAGCAGGACAGGGTTCTCCTACGAGCAGTACTTC.

V usage is TRBV6-5 and J usage is TRBJ1-5, with D perhaps matching TRBD1 (5 bases). The V gene's germline CDR1 is MNHEY and CDR2 SVGAGI. This CDR3 spans 13 amino acids. V was pared by 6 bases and J by 4 bases, with 10 bases between. The CDR3 loop is CASRTGENQPQHF. The CDR3 nucleotides read TGTGCCAGCAGAACGGGGGAGAATCAGCCCCAGCATTTT.

V gene TRBV5-4 combines with J gene TRBJ2-1; TRBD1 aligns across 8 bases. This CDR3 has 15 residues. The V gene end was trimmed by 4 bases and the J gene end by 0 bases; junction bases not matched to a gene: 3. Germline-derived CDR1 and CDR2 are SGHNT and YYREEE (reference sequence). As DNA, the CDR3 is TGTGCCAGCAGCCGACAGGGGAGCTCCTACAATGAGCAGTTCTTC. This codes for CASSRQGSSYNEQFF.

The V call is TRBV19, the J call TRBJ1-3; D is perhaps TRBD1 (5 bases). V lost 3 bases to trimming and J lost 2 bases, with 11 bases between them. Germline-derived CDR1 and CDR2 are LNHDA and SQIVND (reference sequence). CDR3 length: 15 amino acids. CDR3 protein: CASSILTGAGNTIYF. CDR3 nucleotide sequence: TGTGCCAGTAGTATCCTAACAGGCGCTGGAAACACCATATATTTT.